This T cell receptor beta chain was recorded in a study of CD8+ T cells in alopecia areata. RNA, once extracted, was reverse transcribed into cDNA for use as the sequencing template. The assay was immunoSEQ multiplex PCR, and TCRdb's table has in-frame clones only and misses some. This sample carries about 270,000 clones, about 62% of them seen once, and the ten largest clones take 0.75% to 0.95%. Treatment: oral pan-JAK inhibitor, 5-10 mg twice daily. CDR3 length equals 15 residues. The V gene end was trimmed by 7 bases and the J gene end by 4 bases; junction bases not matched to a gene: 9. The V gene's germline CDR1 is PRHDT and CDR2 FYEKMQ (reference sequence).

The chain combines TRBV13 with TRBJ1-4, with TRBD1 identical over 7 bases. The sample consisted of CD4+ T cells sorted from blood, taken at approximately week 52, from a patient treated with tofacitinib. This clonotype was sampled from a human donor with alopecia areata. CDR3 nucleotides: TGTGCCAGCACCCAACAGGGGACAAATAATGAAAAACTGTTTTTT. Protein sequence: CASTQQGTNNEKLFF.